This passage covers 6 T cell receptor beta chains from one sample sequenced in a study of regulatory T cells in long-lasting Graves disease. Time point in this sample: newly diagnosed GD, antithyroid drugs for less than 3 months. Isolated PBMC RNA provided the starting material for the TCR library. Investigators prepared the TCR beta libraries by applying iRepertoire HTBI primers and Arm-PCR of CDR3 regions. Each CDR3 protein gets one entry after TCRdb re-called the multiplex PCR reads with MiXCR. Of approximately 400,000 distinct CDR3 sequences listed, more than 13% were seen once; the top ten hold approximately 15%. These data are also associated with another study on T cells in Graves' hyperthyroidism and ophthalmopathy.

The sample consisted of peripheral blood mononuclear cells (PBMCs), taken at new diagnosis, from a patient treated with antithyroid drugs. The receptor source for this set is a young woman with Graves disease.

Details on this clonotype: A much larger clone differs by one base, so this may be a read error. The missing conserved phenylalanine or tryptophan at the end of this CDR3 makes a read error likely. This chain uses TRBV28 with TRBJ2-5; D remains ambiguous. In germline, CDR1 is MDHEN, CDR2 SYDVKM. The V gene lost 7 bases and the J gene lost 4 bases, with 13 bases spanning the gap. The CDR3 has 13 residues. The CDR3 is CASTLGSVETQYI. In DNA form, the CDR3 reads TGTGCCAGCACGTTGGGGTCAGTAGAGACCCAGTACATC.

As regards this clonotype: It may be a read error: a sequence one base away is much more abundant. V and J are TRBV5-1 and TRBJ2-7; 11 nucleotides align to TRBD2. The CDR3 runs 17 residues. Germline CDR1 SGHRS, CDR2 YFSETQ. The V gene end was trimmed by 5 bases and the J gene end by 7 bases; junction bases not matched to a gene: 17. Here the CDR3 reads CASSYYGLAGGSGEQYF. CDR3 DNA: TGCGCCAGCAGTTACTACGGTCTAGCGGGAGGTTCGGGTGAGCAGTACTTC. Supplemented by reference TRBV5-1 and TRBJ2-7, the full variable domain reads KAGVTQTPRYLIKTRGQQVTLSCSPISGHRSVSWYQQTPGQGLQFLFEYFSETQRNKGNFPGRFSGRQFSNSRSEMNVSTLELGDSALYLCASSYYGLAGGSGEQYFGPGTRLTVT.

Many counts were recorded for this clonotype. V usage is TRBV20-1 and J usage is TRBJ2-1; perhaps TRBD2 as D (5 bases). The CDR3 is 13 residues long. The germline gives CDR1 DFQATT, CDR2 SNEGSKA (reference sequence). V was trimmed by 3 bases and J by 10 bases, leaving 16 bases between them. The CDR3 region has the DNA TGCAGTGCTAGGGCGACTACCCGAAGAGAGCAGTTCTTC. It specifies CSARATTRREQFF.

Remarks on this clonotype: A much more abundant neighbour one base away suggests this may be a read error. The chain uses TRBV4-1 and TRBJ1-2; a weak D match, TRBD1 (5 bases). Between the trimmed V and J ends, which lost 1 base and 0 bases, there was a span of 12 bases. Germline-derived CDR1 and CDR2 are MGHRA and YSYEKL. The length of the CDR3 is 16 residues. The CDR3 DNA sequence: TGCGCCAGCAGCCAAGTGCCGGGGACTACTAACTATGGCTACACCTTC. This gives the protein CASSQVPGTTNYGYTF.

The chain couples TRBV28 to TRBJ2-3; 8 bases are shared with TRBD2. The J call may be incorrect, as the DNA end agrees better with TRBJ2-7. CDR1 MDHEN and CDR2 SYDVKM come from the germline V gene. This CDR3 region has 15 residues. CDR3 nucleotide sequence: TGTGCCAGCAGTTCTAGCGGGCGGGGATGGGATGAGCAGTACTTC. It codes for CASSSSGRGWDEQYF.

This clonotype was detected many times. This rearrangement joins TRBV11-2 to TRBJ1-4, with no clear D. Between the trimmed V and J ends, which lost 4 bases and 11 bases, there was a span of 11 bases. This CDR3 region has 12 residues. Germline loops: CDR1 SGHAT, CDR2 FQNNGV. This CDR3 reads CASSSLLGKLFF. CDR3 bases: TGTGCCAGCAGCTCCCTCTTGGGGAAACTGTTTTTT.